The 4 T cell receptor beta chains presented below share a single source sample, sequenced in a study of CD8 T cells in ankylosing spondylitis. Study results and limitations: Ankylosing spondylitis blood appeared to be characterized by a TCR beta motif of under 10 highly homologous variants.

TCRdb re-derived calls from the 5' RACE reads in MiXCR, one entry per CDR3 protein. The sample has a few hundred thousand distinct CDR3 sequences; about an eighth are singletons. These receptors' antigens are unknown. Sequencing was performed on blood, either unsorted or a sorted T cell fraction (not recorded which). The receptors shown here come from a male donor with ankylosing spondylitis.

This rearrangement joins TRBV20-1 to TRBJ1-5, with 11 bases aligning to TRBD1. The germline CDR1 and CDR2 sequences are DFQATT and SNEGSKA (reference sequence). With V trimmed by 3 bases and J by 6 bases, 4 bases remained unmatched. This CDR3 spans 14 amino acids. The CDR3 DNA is TGCAGTGCTAGCTGGACAGGGGGCTTTCAGCCCCAGCATTTT. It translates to CSASWTGGFQPQHF.

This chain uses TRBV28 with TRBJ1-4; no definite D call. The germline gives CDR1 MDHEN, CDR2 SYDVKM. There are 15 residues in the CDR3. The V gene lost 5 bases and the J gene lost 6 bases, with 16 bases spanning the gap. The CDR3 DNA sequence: TGTGCCAGCAGTGGGGAGCGAAACCGCGATGAAAAACTGTTTTTT. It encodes CASSGERNRDEKLFF.

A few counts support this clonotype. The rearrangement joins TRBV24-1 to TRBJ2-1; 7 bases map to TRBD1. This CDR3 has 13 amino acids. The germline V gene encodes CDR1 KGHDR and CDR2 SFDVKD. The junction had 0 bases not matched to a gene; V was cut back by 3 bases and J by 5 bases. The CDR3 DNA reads TGTGCCACCAGTGATAGGGGGCACAATGAGCAGTTCTTC. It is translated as CATSDRGHNEQFF.

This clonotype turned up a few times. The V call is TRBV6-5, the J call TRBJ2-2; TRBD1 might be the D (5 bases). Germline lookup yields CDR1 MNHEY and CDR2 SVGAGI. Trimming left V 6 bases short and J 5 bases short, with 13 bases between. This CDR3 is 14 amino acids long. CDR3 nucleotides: TGTGCCAGCAGCCGCAAAGGGGATACCGGGGAGCTGTTTTTT. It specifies CASSRKGDTGELFF.